One sample yielded the 30 T cell receptor beta chains listed below, sequenced in a study of T cell repertoires in cytomegalovirus infection (dated by TCRdb to about 2019). Sequencing was carried out with an Illumina HiSeq 1500. The raw public reads went through TCRdb reprocessing: fastp at Q25, MiXCR clone calling, in-frame beta chains kept. Duplicate CDR3 protein sequences are folded into a single record with the most common DNA and genes. For this sample there are 740,000 or so distinct CDR3 sequences; less than 40% appear just once. The biggest ten clones account for 2.5% to 3.5% of the sample. The sequenced sample was PBMCs. Receptor source: a human donor in good health (CMV status not recorded). Some clones in this sample may be carry-over from other donors' samples.

The rearrangement joins TRBV7-6 to TRBJ2-3; 8 bases align to TRBD2. With 5 bases clipped from V and 4 bases from J, the junction kept 11 bases outside the gene matches. CDR3 length: 16 residues. Germline CDR1 and CDR2: SGHVS and FNYEAQ. The CDR3, as DNA: TGTGCCAGCAGCCCCGGGACTAGTGGTAACCCAGATACGCAGTATTTT. Translated, it gives CASSPGTSGNPDTQYF. The whole variable domain, remainder taken from reference TRBV7-6 and TRBJ2-3, is GAGVSQSPRYKVTKRGQDVALRCDPISGHVSLYWYRQALGQGPEFLTYFNYEAQQDKSGLPNDRFSAERPEGSISTLTIQRTEQRDSAMYRCASSPGTSGNPDTQYFGPGTRLTVL.

The DNA of the CDR3 is TGTGCCAGCAGGGGGTTCTTCGGCGCAACTAATGAAAAACTGTTTTTT. It encodes CASRGFFGATNEKLFF. The rearrangement links TRBV4-2 to TRBJ1-4; no definite D call. The CDR3 length is 16 residues. Germline V gives CDR1 LGHNA, CDR2 YNFKEQ. Trimming cost V 6 bases and J 0 bases, with 14 bases left between them.

This clonotype showed up many times. CDR3 loop: CASTPTGSGANVLTF. CDR3 in DNA: TGTGCCAGCACCCCGACAGGGTCCGGGGCCAACGTCCTGACTTTC. The chain has TRBV7-2 and TRBJ2-6; 7 bases are a match to TRBD1. The CDR3 runs to 15 residues. Germline trimming cut 7 bases from V and 4 bases from J; bases unmatched to any gene: 7. Germline-derived CDR1 and CDR2 are SGHTA and FQGNSA.

The rearrangement links TRBV20-1 to TRBJ2-1, with 7 bases aligning to TRBD2. Trimming cost V 6 bases and J 1 base; bases outside gene matches: 6. Germline V gene data show CDR1 as DFQATT and CDR2 as SNEGSKA (reference sequence). The CDR3 consists of 14 residues. In DNA form, the CDR3 reads TGCAGTGCCGCGGGCGGGAGTTCCTACAATGAGCAGTTCTTC. Protein sequence: CSAAGGSSYNEQFF.

The J gene is TRBJ2-6, the V gene TRBV28; possibly TRBD1 or TRBD2 for D (5 bases each). This CDR3 has 15 residues. Trimming pared 6 bases from V and 2 bases from J, leaving 11 bases between. Germline V CDR1 and CDR2: MDHEN, SYDVKM. The CDR3 here is CASRAPGPGANVLTF. In DNA form, the CDR3 reads TGTGCCAGCAGAGCCCCGGGACCTGGGGCCAACGTCCTGACTTTC. Filled out from reference TRBV28 and TRBJ2-6, the complete variable domain reads DVKVTQSSRYLVKRTGEKVFLECVQDMDHENMFWYRQDPGLGLRLIYFSYDVKMKEKGDIPEGYSVSREKKERFSLILESASTNQTSMYLCASRAPGPGANVLTFGAGSRLTVL.

This chain links TRBV6-6 with TRBJ1-1, with 10 bases that match TRBD1. V dropped 5 bases and J dropped 4; count of bases not matched to a gene: 13. The CDR3 loop spans 17 amino acids. The V gene's germline CDR1 is MNHNY and CDR2 SVGAGI (reference sequence). The CDR3 DNA is TGTGCCAGCAGTACGTCAAGACAGGGGGCTAAGATCACTGAAGCTTTCTTT. Translation: CASSTSRQGAKITEAFF.

This clonotype showed up just a few times. The chain joins TRBV11-3 to TRBJ1-1; D not certain. The germline gives CDR1 SGHNT, CDR2 YENEEA. The ends were cut back, 5 bases at V and 1 base at J, with 8 bases in the middle. This CDR3 is built from 13 residues. CDR3 residues: CASSRGKNTEAFF. The CDR3 DNA follows: TGTGCCAGCAGCCGTGGCAAGAACACTGAAGCTTTCTTT.

There are a few counts of this clonotype. This chain's CDR3 is CSALPPAPMNTEAFF. DNA for the CDR3: TGCAGTGCCCTCCCCCCAGCCCCAATGAACACTGAAGCTTTCTTT. The rearrangement links TRBV20-1 to TRBJ1-1; unclear D gene. CDR1 is DFQATT and CDR2 is SNEGSKA in the germline V gene (reference sequence). This CDR3 is 15 amino acids long. V lost 6 bases to trimming and J lost 0 bases, with 17 bases between them.

The rearrangement uses TRBV6-2 or TRBV6-3 and TRBJ1-1; 7 positions match TRBD1. Germline trimming cut 8 bases from V and 1 base from J; bases unmatched to any gene: 13. The CDR3 is made up of 16 amino acids. CDR1 and CDR2 from the germline V gene are MNHEY and SVGEGT. The CDR3 here is CASSPGQTQRNTEAFF. Here the CDR3 DNA reads TGTGCCAGCTCCCCGGGACAGACCCAAAGGAACACTGAAGCTTTCTTT.

V gene TRBV20-1 combines with J gene TRBJ1-4; TRBD1 matches at 8 bases. Germline CDR1 reads DFQATT; CDR2 reads SNEGSKA (reference sequence). The CDR3 loop spans 16 amino acids. Trimming at V came to 0 bases and at J to 4 bases, leaving 7 bases not matched to a gene. Here the CDR3 reads CSARELGTGVNEKLFF. The DNA of the CDR3 is TGCAGTGCTAGAGAACTCGGGACAGGCGTTAATGAAAAACTGTTTTTT.

This clonotype was seen only a few times. This rearrangement joins TRBV3-1 to TRBJ2-3, with 8 bases that match TRBD1. After removal of 4 bases from V and 1 base from J, the junction contained 7 bases not matched to a gene. CDR3 length: 16 residues. Germline V gene data show CDR1 as LGHDT and CDR2 as YNNKEL (reference sequence). The CDR3 is CASSPPPDRGTDTQYF. DNA of the CDR3: TGTGCCAGCAGCCCGCCCCCGGACAGGGGCACAGATACGCAGTATTTT.

This clonotype occurred many times. The chain joins TRBV7-8 to TRBJ1-1; D not certain. From germline, CDR1 is SGHVS and CDR2 FQNEAQ. The CDR3 extends over 11 amino acids. The CDR3 DNA sequence: TGTGTCACTGTGTACGGCACTGAAGCTTTCTTT. The encoded protein is CVTVYGTEAFF. The complete variable domain, with remaining parts taken from reference TRBV7-8 and TRBJ1-1, reads GAGVSQSPRYKVAKRGQDVALRCDPISGHVSLFWYQQALGQGPEFLTYFQNEAQLDKSGLPSDRFFAERPEGSVSTLKIQRTQQEDSAVYLCVTVYGTEAFFGQGTRLTVV.

This clonotype was observed a few times. V is TRBV6-1 and J is TRBJ2-7; no clear D gene. Trimming cost V 5 bases and J 7 bases, with 12 bases left between them. Germline-derived CDR1 and CDR2 are MNHNS and SASEGT. This CDR3 is built from 12 residues. CDR3 region: CASSSTSLEQYF. CDR3 DNA sequence: TGTGCCAGCAGTTCGACTTCCTTGGAGCAGTACTTC.

This clonotype has at least ten counts. The genes are TRBV7-8 and TRBJ2-3; D remains ambiguous. This CDR3 is built from 15 residues. Germline V lookup: CDR1 SGHVS, CDR2 FQNEAQ. Trimming removed 1 base at V and 4 bases at J, with 12 bases between. CDR3 sequence reads: CASSLEFSGADTQYF. The CDR3 nucleotides read TGTGCCAGCAGCTTAGAGTTCTCCGGCGCAGATACGCAGTATTTT.

The rearrangement uses TRBV11-2 and TRBJ2-3, with D unresolved. Trimming removed 4 bases from V and 1 base from J, with 15 bases in between. The germline V gene has CDR1 SGHAT and CDR2 FQNNGV. The length of the CDR3 is 16 residues. The CDR3 DNA reads as TGTGCCAGCAGCTCCATACCCGCGAGTGGCACAGATACGCAGTATTTT. Protein sequence: CASSSIPASGTDTQYF.

This clonotype was observed many times. A junction boundary mismatches the germline segment, possibly from a read error. This chain uses TRBV5-4 with TRBJ2-4; no reliable D call. The CDR3 is made up of 13 amino acids. Per germline, CDR1 SGHNT and CDR2 YYREEE (reference sequence). In DNA form, the CDR3 reads TGTGCCAGCAGCATGCCCACCAATAACATTCAGTACTTC. It encodes CASSMPTNNIQYF. The full variable domain, with the rest looked up from reference TRBV5-4 and TRBJ2-4, is ETGVTQSPTHLIKTRGQQVTLRCSSQSGHNTVSWYQQALGQGPQFIFQYYREEENGRGNFPPRFSGLQFPNYSSELNVNALELDDSALYLCASSMPTNNIQYFGAGTRLSVL.

This clonotype was detected only a few times. The J gene is TRBJ2-2, the V gene TRBV7-9; 7 positions match TRBD1. Germline CDR1 reads SEHNR; CDR2 reads FQNEAQ (reference sequence). The CDR3 is 16 residues long. The J segment lost 4 bases and the V segment lost 5 bases, leaving 10 bases of the junction unmatched. This CDR3 reads CASSLRQGGVTGELFF. The CDR3 nucleotides are TGTGCCAGCAGCCTACGACAGGGTGGCGTCACCGGGGAGCTGTTTTTT.

This clonotype was seen at least ten times. The chain employs TRBV12-3 or TRBV12-4 and TRBJ1-6; D is possibly TRBD1 (6 bases). The ends were cut back, 5 bases at V and 8 bases at J, with 34 bases in the middle. This CDR3 is built from 21 residues. CDR3: CASSILKRDTGLGVIYSPLHF. The CDR3, as DNA: TGTGCCAGCAGTATACTAAAGCGGGACACCGGTTTGGGGGTAATCTATTCACCCCTCCACTTT.

This clonotype has a handful of counts. The V and J genes are TRBV27 and TRBJ1-2; TRBD1 aligns across 9 bases. Germline CDR1 reads MNHEY; CDR2 reads SMNVEV (reference sequence). The trim removed 3 bases at V and 6 bases at J, leaving 8 bases unmatched. The CDR3 length is 15 residues. The chain's CDR3 is CASSLYTGGIHGYTF. The DNA for the CDR3 is TGTGCCAGCAGTTTGTATACAGGGGGCATTCATGGCTACACCTTC.

This rearrangement joins TRBV28 to TRBJ2-1, with 10 positions matching TRBD2. Losses at the gene ends were 7 bases for V and 4 bases for J; bases not matched to a gene: 4. CDR1 and CDR2 (germline): MDHEN, SYDVKM. The CDR3 is made up of 14 amino acids. CDR3 nucleotides: TGTGCCAGCATCGGTAGCGGGGGGTACAATGAGCAGTTCTTC. It yields the protein CASIGSGGYNEQFF.

There are a few counts of this clonotype. The chain joins TRBV30 to TRBJ2-3, with a possible D match to TRBD2 (6 bases). Germline values: CDR1 GTSNPN, CDR2 SVGIG (reference sequence). The CDR3 length is 17 residues. Between the trimmed V and J ends, which lost 0 bases and 0 bases, there was a span of 16 bases. The CDR3 DNA reads TGTGCCTGGAGTGTACCCACGGGGGTCCTTAGCACAGATACGCAGTATTTT. Translated, it gives CAWSVPTGVLSTDTQYF. Full variable domain (remainder filled in from reference TRBV30 and TRBJ2-3): SQTIHQWPATLVQPVGSPLSLECTVEGTSNPNLYWYRQAAGRGLQLLFYSVGIGQISSEVPQNLSASRPQDRQFILSSKKLLLSDSGFYLCAWSVPTGVLSTDTQYFGPGTRLTVL.

V gene TRBV5-1 combines with J gene TRBJ1-2; no reliable D call. The CDR3 totals 14 residues. The germline CDR1 and CDR2 sequences are SGHRS and YFSETQ. V lost 4 bases, J lost 4 bases, and 14 bases lay in between. The CDR3 loop is CASSERTATYGYTF. In nucleotides, the CDR3 is TGCGCCAGCAGCGAACGGACGGCAACCTATGGCTACACCTTC.

The genes are TRBV11-2 and TRBJ2-2; D might be TRBD1 (6 bases). Trimming removed 7 bases at V and 0 bases at J, with 18 bases between. Per the germline V gene, CDR1 is SGHAT and CDR2 is FQNNGV. The CDR3 extends over 17 amino acids. The CDR3 nucleotides are TGTGCCAGCACAAGGTCCCAGACAGGCCCGAACACCGGGGAGCTGTTTTTT. It specifies CASTRSQTGPNTGELFF.

The rearrangement joins TRBV4-2 to TRBJ2-1; TRBD2 matches 10 bases. The germline V gene has CDR1 LGHNA and CDR2 YNFKEQ. V gave up 0 bases and J gave up 7 bases; unmatched junction bases: 9. This CDR3 contains 17 residues. CDR3 bases: TGTGCCAGCAGCCAAGATTCGGCTAGCGGGGGACTGAATGAGCAGTTCTTC. This codes for CASSQDSASGGLNEQFF.

The chain carries TRBV7-9 and TRBJ1-4; D is unresolved. The ends were cut back, 3 bases at V and 6 bases at J, with 11 bases in the middle. Germline CDR1 is SEHNR and CDR2 is FQNEAQ (reference sequence). The CDR3 sequence is 14 residues long. The CDR3 DNA reads TGTGCCAGCAGCTTCCGGGGAGAGGATGAAAAACTGTTTTTT. Amino acid sequence: CASSFRGEDEKLFF. Drawing the rest from reference TRBV7-9 and TRBJ1-4, the complete variable domain is DTGVSQNPRHKITKRGQNVTFRCDPISEHNRLYWYRQTLGQGPEFLTYFQNEAQLEKSRLLSDRFSAERPKGSFSTLEIQRTEQGDSAMYLCASSFRGEDEKLFFGSGTQLSVL.

The rearrangement uses TRBV27 and TRBJ1-4, with no clear D. CDR1 is MNHEY and CDR2 is SMNVEV in the germline V gene (reference sequence). Trimming pared 5 bases from V and 7 bases from J, leaving 17 bases between. This CDR3 contains 15 residues. The CDR3 sequence is CASSPRATLGEKLFF. The CDR3 DNA reads TGTGCCAGCAGTCCGCGGGCCACCTTGGGTGAAAAACTGTTTTTT.

The V and J genes are TRBV5-4 and TRBJ1-1, with no clear D. Deletions cut 4 bases from V and 6 bases from J, with 13 bases between. The CDR3 is 13 residues long. CDR1 SGHNT and CDR2 YYREEE come from the germline V gene (reference sequence). The CDR3 protein is CASSLGSGPEAFF. The DNA of the CDR3 is TGTGCCAGCAGCCTCGGGAGTGGACCTGAAGCTTTCTTT.

A few counts support this clonotype. The chain combines TRBV5-6 with TRBJ2-5, with 9 bases identical to TRBD1. Trimming removed 3 bases from V and 6 bases from J; junction bases left unmatched: 15. Germline-derived CDR1 and CDR2 are SGHDT and YYEEEE. The CDR3 consists of 17 residues. The CDR3 region has the DNA TGTGCCAGCAGCTCCAACCCGGGACAGGGAAGTAGGAAGACCCAGTACTTC. Translation: CASSSNPGQGSRKTQYF.

V usage is TRBV28 and J usage is TRBJ1-2; D is possibly TRBD1 (5 bases). The CDR3 runs to 14 residues. With 6 bases removed from V and 5 bases from J, the gap between germline ends came to 16 bases. Germline assignment: CDR1 MDHEN and CDR2 SYDVKM. As DNA, the CDR3 is TGTGCCAGCAGGTCCCAGAGGGGCCGGTATGGCTACACCTTC. Residues: CASRSQRGRYGYTF.

Only a few counts were recorded for this clonotype. This chain connects TRBV19 to TRBJ2-5; D not certain. The CDR3 runs 14 residues. Trimming shortened V by 3 bases and J by 3 bases, and 11 bases separated the two germline ends. Per germline, CDR1 LNHDA and CDR2 SQIVND (reference sequence). The CDR3 reads CASSIWAGKETQYF. CDR3 nucleotides: TGTGCCAGTAGTATCTGGGCAGGCAAAGAGACCCAGTACTTC.